Listed below are T cell receptor beta chains from one sample, sequenced in a study of blood T cell repertoires in COVID-19. Profiling relied on immunoSEQ multiplex PCR, and the TCRdb table lists in-frame clones only, not all of them. Of around 100,000 clones listed, 75% to 90% were seen once; the top ten hold around 14%. The material sequenced was peripheral blood. These receptor sequences come from a man aged 45-65 years with acute or convalescent COVID-19. Both conserved end residues are part of each CDR3. Each record gives: clone size, D gene, J gene, V gene, CDR3 DNA, CDR3 protein. A D gene is named only where the DNA matches it firmly. Some rows mark clone size as missing; the rest say once, few, many or name a class of expanded clone.

>-|TRBD1|TRBJ2-3|TRBV19
TGTGCCAGTAGAACTAGGACAGGGTCGGATACGCAGTATTTT
CASRTRTGSDTQYF
>-|TRBD2|TRBJ2-2|TRBV27
TGTGCCAGCAGTTTATCGATGGGAGGGCCCACCGGGGAGCTGTTTTTT
CASSLSMGGPTGELFF
>-|-|TRBJ2-3|TRBV21-1
TGTGCCAGCAGCACCAACGGGACTAGCGGACGCACAGATACGCAGTATTTT
CASSTNGTSGRTDTQYF
>-|-|TRBJ1-5|TRBV6-1
TGTGCCAGCAGTGACAAACAGGGCAGGAGCAATCAGCCCCAGCATTTT
CASSDKQGRSNQPQHF
>-|-|TRBJ2-7|TRBV7-9
TGTGCCAGCAGCGTAACCGCGGCTAGCGTCTACGAGCAGTACTTC
CASSVTAASVYEQYF
>once|-|TRBJ2-5|TRBV28
TGTGCCACCAGAGGGGTAAGGGCACGCCTGTACCAAGAGACCCAGTACTTC
CATRGVRARLYQETQYF
>-|-|TRBJ1-1|TRBV20-1
TGCAGTGCTAGTCAGGGTACCACTGAAGCTTTCTTT
CSASQGTTEAFF
>-|TRBD1|TRBJ2-3|TRBV5-1
TGCGCCAGCAACCGGGACAGAGGGACAGATACGCAGTATTTT
CASNRDRGTDTQYF
>-|TRBD1|TRBJ2-7|TRBV25-1
TGTGCCAGCAGTGAAAGGACAGGGGGTAGGTACGAGCAGTACTTC
CASSERTGGRYEQYF
>few|-|TRBJ2-1|TRBV11-2
TGTGCCAGCAGCTTAGAGGCTAGCGGAGGGGGTCTCTACAATGAGCAGTTCTTC
CASSLEASGGGLYNEQFF
>-|-|TRBJ1-5|TRBV10-3
TGTGCCATCAGTTGGGGGGGCAATCAGCCCCAGCATTTT
CAISWGGNQPQHF
>-|-|TRBJ2-3|TRBV21-1
TGTGCCAGCAGCCCCCAACCCCCCGGGACAGATAGCACAGATACGCAGTATTTT
CASSPQPPGTDSTDTQYF
>-|TRBD2|TRBJ2-7|TRBV2
TGTGCCAGCAGTGACGCCTGGACTAGCGGGAGTTACGAGCAGTACTTC
CASSDAWTSGSYEQYF
>-|TRBD1|TRBJ1-1|TRBV5-1
TGCGCCAGCAGCTCCCGGGACAGAGGCACTGAAGCTTTCTTT
CASSSRDRGTEAFF